The 29 T cell receptor beta chains below were found in one sample sequenced in a study of cytomegalovirus exposure and HLA in healthy donors (dated by TCRdb to the late 2010s). Library creation used the immunoSEQ multiplex PCR assay. The immuneACCESS repertoire file appears here via TCRdb, limited to in-frame rearrangements. These files lack a portion of the clones; in checked studies, under half of the deficit traces to unresolved V genes, and the cause of the others is not known. This sample gives 200,000 or so clones in total; 84% of them show up just once. Around an eighth of the sample belongs to the ten largest clones. The sequenced material came from PBMCs. All receptors come from a woman aged 25 to 39 in good health and CMV-seropositive.

The V and J genes are TRBV20-1 and TRBJ2-2; weak D call: TRBD2 (6 bases). Germline V gives CDR1 DFQATT, CDR2 SNEGSKA (reference sequence). V lost 6 bases to trimming and J lost 5 bases, with 7 bases between them. This CDR3 is 11 amino acids long. This chain's CDR3 is CSAGRTGELFF. The DNA for the CDR3 is TGCAGTGCCGGGAGAACCGGGGAGCTGTTTTTT.

CDR3 in DNA: TGTGCCAGCAGCTTACAGGAATACGAGCAGTACTTC. This gives the protein CASSLQEYEQYF. The chain carries TRBV5-5 and TRBJ2-7, with D perhaps matching TRBD1 (5 bases). V lost 2 bases and J 4 bases, leaving 7 bases between the germline ends. The CDR3 is 12 residues long. Per germline, CDR1 SGHKS and CDR2 YYEKEE (reference sequence).

The genes are TRBV25-1 and TRBJ1-1; D remains unclear. V was cut by 5 bases and J by 1 base, with 8 bases left in between. The CDR3 extends over 13 amino acids. Germline V gene lookup returns CDR1 MGHDK and CDR2 SYGVNS. DNA for the CDR3: TGTGCCAGCAGTCGAGGCGAGAACACTGAAGCTTTCTTT. This gives the protein CASSRGENTEAFF.

This rearrangement joins TRBV6-6 to TRBJ2-1, with TRBD2 matching over 16 bases. V lost 4 bases and J lost 9; bases outside the gene matches: 3. The CDR3 spans 15 residues. The germline V gene encodes CDR1 MNHNY and CDR2 SVGAGI (reference sequence). The CDR3: CASSSGTSGRGEQFF. DNA for the CDR3: TGTGCCAGCAGTTCGGGGACTAGCGGGAGGGGTGAGCAGTTCTTC.

The chain links TRBV19 to TRBJ2-1; 10 nucleotides align to TRBD1. V lost 7 bases and J lost 0; bases outside the gene matches: 6. The V gene's germline CDR1 is LNHDA and CDR2 SQIVND (reference sequence). The CDR3 contains 16 residues. The CDR3 DNA reads TGTGCCAGTACCTGGGACAGGGGAAGCTCCTACAATGAGCAGTTCTTC. This sequence encodes CASTWDRGSSYNEQFF.

CDR3 loop: CASSRTGGIIQYF. The CDR3 DNA reads TGTGCCAGCAGTCGGACAGGGGGCATCATTCAGTACTTC. This chain connects TRBV6-5 to TRBJ2-4, with TRBD1 matching 11 bases. Germline trimming cut 5 bases from V and 9 bases from J; bases unmatched to any gene: 3. Germline CDR1 MNHEY, CDR2 SVGAGI. The CDR3 has 13 residues.

The chain combines TRBV7-9 with TRBJ1-2, with D possibly TRBD1 on 5 matching bases. Trimming took 1 base from V and 4 from J, leaving 13 bases between them. The germline CDR1 and CDR2 sequences are SEHNR and FQNEAQ (reference sequence). The CDR3 is 15 amino acids. The CDR3 coding sequence is TGTGCCAGCAGCTTAGTAAAAGGGGACTTCTATGGCTACACCTTC. Amino acids: CASSLVKGDFYGYTF.

The chain couples TRBV28 to TRBJ1-1; a possible D gene is TRBD1 (5 bases). V lost 7 bases and J 3 bases, leaving 21 bases between the germline ends. The CDR3 extends over 16 amino acids. The V gene's germline CDR1 is MDHEN and CDR2 SYDVKM. The CDR3 protein is CASTPAGGELDTEAFF. CDR3 bases: TGTGCCAGCACTCCCGCGGGGGGGGAGTTGGACACTGAAGCTTTCTTT.

The rearrangement links TRBV5-1 to TRBJ2-3; 10 bases are shared with TRBD2. Germline lookup yields CDR1 SGHRS and CDR2 YFSETQ. The length of the CDR3 is 16 residues. The ends lost 2 bases at V and 0 bases at J; junction bases unmatched: 3. CDR3 bases: TGCGCCAGCAGCTTCCGGACTAGCGGTAGCACAGATACGCAGTATTTT. It encodes CASSFRTSGSTDTQYF.

This clone was seen a few times. The rearrangement links TRBV19 to TRBJ2-3; D not resolved. The CDR3 has 14 amino acids. The ends were cut back, 5 bases at V and 4 bases at J, with 13 bases in the middle. Germline V lookup: CDR1 LNHDA, CDR2 SQIVND (reference sequence). The CDR3 sequence: CASSYEQVPDTQYF. CDR3 nucleotides: TGTGCCAGTAGTTACGAGCAGGTCCCAGATACGCAGTATTTT.

V and J are TRBV5-6 and TRBJ1-5; 8 bases align to TRBD1. Germline-derived CDR1 and CDR2 are SGHDT and YYEEEE. This CDR3 contains 16 residues. Trimming cost V 2 bases and J 2 bases; bases outside gene matches: 6. CDR3 protein: CASSFDRGRGNQPQHF. The CDR3 DNA follows: TGTGCCAGCAGCTTTGACAGGGGAAGGGGCAATCAGCCCCAGCATTTT.

The V and J genes are TRBV6-5 and TRBJ1-4; tentative D call: TRBD1 (5 bases). CDR1 is MNHEY, CDR2 SVGAGI, per germline. Trimming pared 6 bases from V and 8 bases from J, leaving 13 bases between. This CDR3 contains 13 residues. CDR3 nucleotide sequence: TGTGCCAGCAGGTCAGGGCCTGGCGAAAAACTGTTTTTT. Translated: CASRSGPGEKLFF.

This chain connects TRBV18 to TRBJ2-3; 9 positions agree with TRBD1. The length of the CDR3 is 17 residues. The germline V gene encodes CDR1 KGHSH and CDR2 LQKENI. V trimming: 3 bases; J trimming: 6 bases; junction bases outside the gene matches: 13. Here the CDR3 reads CASSPIRLDRGWDTQYF. The CDR3 DNA follows: TGTGCCAGCTCACCGATCCGCTTGGACAGGGGTTGGGATACGCAGTATTTT.

This clone appeared once. The CDR3 region has the DNA TGTGCCAGCAGTCCCTCTGGGGCTAGCGGGTACAATGAGCAGTTCTTC. It specifies CASSPSGASGYNEQFF. This chain joins TRBV28 and TRBJ2-1, with 8 bases fitting TRBD2. The length of the CDR3 is 16 residues. CDR1 and CDR2 from the germline V gene are MDHEN and SYDVKM. The V segment lost 5 bases and the J segment 4 bases; nucleotides outside the gene matches: 10.

The rearrangement joins TRBV4-1 to TRBJ2-7, with no clear D. There are 16 residues in the CDR3. Trimming took 0 bases from V and 0 from J, leaving 12 bases between them. Germline V CDR1 and CDR2: MGHRA, YSYEKL. The CDR3 loop is CASSQDRAEPSYEQYF. The CDR3 DNA follows: TGCGCCAGCAGCCAAGATCGTGCGGAACCCTCCTACGAGCAGTACTTC.

The DNA for the CDR3 is TGTGCCAGCAGTTCGACTAGCGGGACTAATCATACGCAGTATTTT. It specifies CASSSTSGTNHTQYF. The chain has TRBV28 and TRBJ2-3; 11 nucleotides line up with TRBD2. Trimming removed 4 bases from V and 7 bases from J; junction bases left unmatched: 7. CDR1 is MDHEN and CDR2 is SYDVKM in the germline V gene. This CDR3 contains 15 residues.

The rearrangement links TRBV27 to TRBJ1-4; a possible D gene is TRBD1 (5 bases). Germline loops: CDR1 MNHEY, CDR2 SMNVEV (reference sequence). There are 15 residues in the CDR3. Trimming cost V 1 base and J 5 bases, with 11 bases left between them. CDR3 amino acids: CASSLWWGLNEKLFF. CDR3 coding DNA: TGTGCCAGCAGTTTATGGTGGGGACTAAATGAAAAACTGTTTTTT.

The chain is built from TRBV6-1 and TRBJ1-2; weak D call: TRBD1 (5 bases). CDR3 length equals 14 residues. CDR1 and CDR2 from the germline V gene are MNHNS and SASEGT. The V gene lost 2 bases and the J gene lost 4 bases, with 11 bases spanning the gap. CDR3 sequence (DNA): TGTGCCAGCAGTGAAATGACAGCCTTCTATGGCTACACCTTC. It is translated as CASSEMTAFYGYTF.

The chain joins TRBV6-5 to TRBJ1-1; no firm D call. The CDR3 has 14 amino acids. The V end was cut by 7 bases, the J end by 1 base, with 13 bases between. Germline CDR1 MNHEY, CDR2 SVGAGI. The CDR3 nucleotides are TGTGCCAGCATTCTAGACGTGGGGAACACTGAAGCTTTCTTT. Protein sequence: CASILDVGNTEAFF.

This clone was picked up a small number of times. The V call is TRBV30, the J call TRBJ2-2; D is uncertain. CDR3 length: 13 amino acids. Germline CDR1 and CDR2: GTSNPN and SVGIG (reference sequence). V was cut by 2 bases and J by 13 bases, with 17 bases left in between. CDR3: CAWSPNPSVWLFF. The CDR3 coding sequence is TGTGCCTGGAGTCCCAATCCTTCAGTCTGGCTGTTTTTT. The complete variable domain, with remaining parts taken from reference TRBV30 and TRBJ2-2, reads SQTIHQWPATLVQPVGSPLSLECTVEGTSNPNLYWYRQAAGRGLQLLFYSVGIGQISSEVPQNLSASRPQDRQFILSSKKLLLSDSGFYLCAWSPNPSVWLFFGEGSRLTVL.

The CDR3 DNA is TGTGCCAGCAGCTTGGAGCACGAGCAGTACTTC. Protein: CASSLEHEQYF. The J gene is TRBJ2-7, the V gene TRBV7-9; D uncertain. CDR1 and CDR2 (germline): SEHNR, FQNEAQ (reference sequence). The CDR3 spans 11 residues. V lost 3 bases and J 5 bases, leaving 5 bases between the germline ends.

The chain employs TRBV9 and TRBJ1-2; 7 bases line up with TRBD1. Unmatched junction bases numbered 6, after V lost 5 bases and J lost 5 bases. The germline gives CDR1 SGDLS, CDR2 YYNGEE. This CDR3 contains 13 residues. Written as DNA, the CDR3 is TGTGCCAGCAGTGCTAGACAGGGTTATGGCTACACCTTC. Translated: CASSARQGYGYTF.

This chain connects TRBV6-1 to TRBJ1-3, with 8 positions matching TRBD1. Germline V gives CDR1 MNHNS, CDR2 SASEGT. The CDR3 extends over 15 amino acids. V trimming: 6 bases; J trimming: 5 bases; junction bases outside the gene matches: 9. CDR3: CASRPRDRSRNTIYF. The CDR3 DNA reads as TGTGCCAGCAGGCCACGGGACAGGTCCAGAAACACCATATATTTT.

The chain has TRBV6-5 and TRBJ1-1, with unresolved D. V shed 6 bases and J shed 5 bases, with 13 bases lying between them. This CDR3 has 13 residues. CDR1 and CDR2 from the germline V gene are MNHEY and SVGAGI. CDR3 DNA sequence: TGTGCCAGCAGATTTTCCAGAGGGACTGAAGCTTTCTTT. This gives the protein CASRFSRGTEAFF.

CDR3 in amino acids: CASSDRTSGREQYF. CDR3 coding DNA: TGTGCCAGCAGTGATAGGACTAGCGGCCGCGAGCAGTACTTC. The rearrangement links TRBV25-1 to TRBJ2-7; 10 positions match TRBD2. Germline lookup yields CDR1 MGHDK and CDR2 SYGVNS. V gave up 3 bases and J gave up 6 bases; unmatched junction bases: 5. CDR3 size: 14 residues.

J is TRBJ2-7 and V is TRBV29-1; tentative D call: TRBD1 (5 bases). Deletions cut 3 bases from V and 7 bases from J, with 16 bases between. From germline, CDR1 is SQVTM and CDR2 ANQGSEA. This CDR3 has 13 amino acids. As DNA, the CDR3 is TGCAGCGTTGACGTGGGGAAGGGGTGGGAGCAGTACTTC. Protein sequence: CSVDVGKGWEQYF.

This sequence joins TRBV27 and TRBJ2-7, with 7 bases matching TRBD1. Looked up from germline, CDR1 is MNHEY and CDR2 is SMNVEV (reference sequence). V shed 6 bases and J 3 bases; nucleotides not matched to a gene: 11. The CDR3 has 15 amino acids. The CDR3 reads CASSPRQGFNYEQYF. Here the CDR3 DNA reads TGTGCCAGCAGCCCGAGACAGGGATTCAACTACGAGCAGTACTTC.

This clone appeared many times. The chain employs TRBV6-6 and TRBJ2-2; 9 positions match TRBD1. The trim removed 4 bases at V and 10 bases at J, leaving 7 bases unmatched. This CDR3 has 14 residues. CDR1 and CDR2 from the germline V gene are MNHNY and SVGAGI (reference sequence). CDR3 nucleotide sequence: TGTGCCAGCAGTTTCCCGGGACAGGGCGAGGAGCTGTTTTTT. Protein: CASSFPGQGEELFF.

This chain uses TRBV28 with TRBJ2-1, with a weak D call TRBD2 (6 bases). This CDR3 spans 13 amino acids. Germline lookup yields CDR1 MDHEN and CDR2 SYDVKM. Trimming removed 8 bases at V and 8 bases at J, with 16 bases between. CDR3 amino acids: CASGFPSSDEQFF. In DNA, the CDR3 is TGTGCCAGCGGGTTCCCTTCTAGCGATGAGCAGTTCTTC.